This note documents a single T cell receptor (beta chain) sequence. J gave up 4 bases and V 6 bases, and 10 bases lay outside the gene matches. The CDR3 is 16 residues long. Looked up from germline, CDR1 is SGHAT and CDR2 is FQNNGV. This sample is drawn from a study of human T cells and chemical hapten exposure. The wider study: Sensitization applied 2% DPC to around 2 cm by around 2 cm of upper inner arm skin.

In the authors' workflow: Between 23,224 and 690,600 TCRs appeared in each sample, and the median stood at roughly 95,000. Via MiXCR, TCRdb re-called the RACE reads, giving one row per CDR3 protein. The V and J calls, along with clone size, are taken from TCRdb and not from the paper's own processing. The sample records approximately 74,000 distinct CDR3 sequences, about 31% being singletons. Time point in this sample: patch test 1, 2 weeks after DPC sensitization. Noted treatment: therapeutic diphenylcyclopropenone sensitization with weekly scalp DPC. Non-pregnant alopecia patients aged 18 to 70, suitable for DPC therapy. Total RNA was extracted from unfractionated whole blood.

V gene TRBV11-2 combines with J gene TRBJ2-1; 9 bases are shared with TRBD2. Sample: whole blood, taken in connection with sensitization to the hapten diphenylcyclopropenone (DPC). The receptor's source is a man aged 40-50 years with alopecia areata. Some clones in this sample may be carry-over from other donors' samples. Here the CDR3 DNA reads TGTGCCAGCAGTCCTCAGACTAGCGGAGCTTACAATGAGCAGTTCTTC. Translation: CASSPQTSGAYNEQFF.